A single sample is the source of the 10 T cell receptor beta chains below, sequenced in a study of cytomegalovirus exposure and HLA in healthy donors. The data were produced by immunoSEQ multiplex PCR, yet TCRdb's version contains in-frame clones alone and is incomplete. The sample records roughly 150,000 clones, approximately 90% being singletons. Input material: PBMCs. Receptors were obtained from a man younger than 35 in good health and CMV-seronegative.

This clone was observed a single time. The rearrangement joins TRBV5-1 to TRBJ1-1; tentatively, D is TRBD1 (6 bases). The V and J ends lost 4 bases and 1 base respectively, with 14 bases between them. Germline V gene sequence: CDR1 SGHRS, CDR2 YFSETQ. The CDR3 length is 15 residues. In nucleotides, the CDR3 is TGCGCCAGCAGCGCAGTACCGGGACAGAACACTGAAGCTTTCTTT. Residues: CASSAVPGQNTEAFF.

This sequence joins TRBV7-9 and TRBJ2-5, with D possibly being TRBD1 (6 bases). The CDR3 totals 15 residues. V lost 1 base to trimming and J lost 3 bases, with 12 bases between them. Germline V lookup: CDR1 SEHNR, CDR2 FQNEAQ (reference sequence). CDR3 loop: CASSLGWSGEETQYF. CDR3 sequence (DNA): TGTGCCAGCAGCTTAGGTTGGTCAGGGGAAGAGACCCAGTACTTC.

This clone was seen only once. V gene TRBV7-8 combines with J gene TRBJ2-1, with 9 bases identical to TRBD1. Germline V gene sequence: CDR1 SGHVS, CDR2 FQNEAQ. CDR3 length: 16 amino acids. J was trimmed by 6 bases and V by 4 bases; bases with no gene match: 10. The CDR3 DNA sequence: TGTGCCAGCAGCTACCGGGACAGGGTACGCGGCAATGAGCAGTTCTTC. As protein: CASSYRDRVRGNEQFF. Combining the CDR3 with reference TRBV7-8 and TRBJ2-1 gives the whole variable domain GAGVSQSPRYKVAKRGQDVALRCDPISGHVSLFWYQQALGQGPEFLTYFQNEAQLDKSGLPSDRFFAERPEGSVSTLKIQRTQQEDSAVYLCASSYRDRVRGNEQFFGPGTRLTVL.

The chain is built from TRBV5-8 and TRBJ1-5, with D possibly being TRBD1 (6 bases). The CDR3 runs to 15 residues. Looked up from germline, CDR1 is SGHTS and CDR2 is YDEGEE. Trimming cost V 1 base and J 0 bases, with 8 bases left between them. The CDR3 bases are TGTGCCAGCAGCTTGCAGGGGACTAGCAATCAGCCCCAGCATTTT. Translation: CASSLQGTSNQPQHF.

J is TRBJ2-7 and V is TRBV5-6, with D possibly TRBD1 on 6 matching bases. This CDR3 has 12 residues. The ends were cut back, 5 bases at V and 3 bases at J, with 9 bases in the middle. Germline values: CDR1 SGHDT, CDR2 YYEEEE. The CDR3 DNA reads TGTGCCAGCAGGAAACAGGGCTACGAGCAGTACGTC. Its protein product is CASRKQGYEQYV.

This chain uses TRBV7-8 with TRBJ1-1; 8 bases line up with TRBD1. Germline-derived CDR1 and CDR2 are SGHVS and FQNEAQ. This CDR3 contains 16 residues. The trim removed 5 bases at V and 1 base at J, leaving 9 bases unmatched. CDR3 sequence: CASSPPSQGANTEAFF. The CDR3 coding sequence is TGTGCCAGCAGCCCCCCATCCCAGGGGGCGAACACTGAAGCTTTCTTT.

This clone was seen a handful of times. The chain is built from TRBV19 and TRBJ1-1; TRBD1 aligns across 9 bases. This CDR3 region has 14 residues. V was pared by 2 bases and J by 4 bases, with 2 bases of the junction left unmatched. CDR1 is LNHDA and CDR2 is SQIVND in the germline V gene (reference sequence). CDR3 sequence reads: CASSIRGQGTEAFF. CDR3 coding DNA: TGTGCCAGTAGTATAAGGGGACAGGGCACTGAAGCTTTCTTT.

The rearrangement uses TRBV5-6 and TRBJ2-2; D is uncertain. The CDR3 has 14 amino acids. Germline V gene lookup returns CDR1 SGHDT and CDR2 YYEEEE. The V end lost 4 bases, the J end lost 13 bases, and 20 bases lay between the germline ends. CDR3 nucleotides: TGTGCCAGCAGCCCGGTAGGAGCGACCCCCGCGCTGTTTTTT. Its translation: CASSPVGATPALFF.

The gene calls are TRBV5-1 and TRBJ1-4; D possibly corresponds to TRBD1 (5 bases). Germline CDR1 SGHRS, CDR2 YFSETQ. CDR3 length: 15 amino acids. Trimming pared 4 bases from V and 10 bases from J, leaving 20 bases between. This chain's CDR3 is CASSPLRQGWGKLFF. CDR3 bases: TGCGCCAGCAGCCCGCTCCGGCAGGGTTGGGGAAAACTGTTTTTT.

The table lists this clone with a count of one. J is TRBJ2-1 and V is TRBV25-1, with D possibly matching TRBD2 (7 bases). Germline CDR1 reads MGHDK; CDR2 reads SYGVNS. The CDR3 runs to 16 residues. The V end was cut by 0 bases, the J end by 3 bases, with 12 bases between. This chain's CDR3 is CASSEYGGGFYNEQFF. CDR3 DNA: TGTGCCAGCAGTGAATATGGGGGGGGCTTCTACAATGAGCAGTTCTTC.